Listed here are 31 T cell receptor beta chains from one sample, sequenced in a study of blood T cell repertoires in COVID-19. TCRdb's copy holds only in-frame clones and misses some; the assay was immunoSEQ multiplex PCR. The data show about 68,000 clones, 70% to 90% seen once. The sample was peripheral blood. Receptors were obtained from a woman aged 50 to 60 with COVID-19, enrolled during active disease.

In this sample, this clone turned up once. The chain couples TRBV4-1 to TRBJ2-7; 8 nucleotides line up with TRBD1. Looked up from germline, CDR1 is MGHRA and CDR2 is YSYEKL. With V trimmed by 3 bases and J by 2 bases, 6 bases remained unmatched. CDR3 length: 15 residues. The chain's CDR3 is CASSQPLQGAYEQYF. CDR3 coding DNA: TGCGCCAGCAGCCAGCCGCTACAGGGGGCCTACGAGCAGTACTTC.

The chain combines TRBV12-3 or TRBV12-4 with TRBJ1-1; 8 nucleotides line up with TRBD1. The V and J ends lost 7 bases and 6 bases, in that order; junction bases with no gene match: 7. CDR3 length equals 13 residues. The CDR3 DNA reads TGTGCCAGCAATCAGGGGGCGCGTCCTGAAGCTTTCTTT. Translating it yields CASNQGARPEAFF.

The V and J genes are TRBV4-1 and TRBJ2-7; TRBD2 matches 13 bases. Germline assignment: CDR1 MGHRA and CDR2 YSYEKL. This CDR3 region has 16 residues. V was pared by 4 bases and J by 0 bases, with 3 bases of the junction left unmatched. CDR3 residues: CASSPGTSGISYEQYF. In nucleotides, the CDR3 is TGCGCCAGCAGCCCCGGGACTAGCGGGATCTCCTACGAGCAGTACTTC.

As concerns this clone: Germline is not matched at one junction end, which may reflect a read error. The chain is built from TRBV19 and TRBJ1-4, with TRBD1 matching 9 bases. Germline-derived CDR1 and CDR2 are LNHDA and SQIVND (reference sequence). The CDR3 has 12 amino acids. CDR3: CASSIGDRDDSF. As DNA, the CDR3 is TGTGCCAGTAGTATAGGGGACAGGGACGATTCTTTT.

The rearrangement joins TRBV18 to TRBJ2-7; D is perhaps TRBD1 (5 bases). The CDR3 has 14 amino acids. V dropped 2 bases and J dropped 6 bases, with 14 bases sitting between them. Germline loops: CDR1 KGHSH, CDR2 LQKENI. The CDR3 DNA follows: TGTGCCAGCTCACCAGCCCAGGGTCAGGGCGAGCAGTACTTC. Amino acids: CASSPAQGQGEQYF. Full variable domain (missing parts from reference TRBV18 and TRBJ2-7): NAGVMQNPRHLVRRRGQEARLRCSPMKGHSHVYWYRQLPEEGLKFMVYLQKENIIDESGMPKERFSAEFPKEGPSILRIQQVVRGDSAAYFCASSPAQGQGEQYFGPGTRLTVT.

This clone was found once. The DNA of the CDR3 is TGTGCCAGCAGCCCCCGGGCCTACAATGAGCAGTTCTTC. Translation: CASSPRAYNEQFF. The genes are TRBV7-6 and TRBJ2-1, with D hard to call. This CDR3 has 13 residues. Germline V gene lookup returns CDR1 SGHVS and CDR2 FNYEAQ. V was clipped by 5 bases and J by 2 bases, with 7 bases between them. The complete variable domain, with remaining parts taken from reference TRBV7-6 and TRBJ2-1, reads GAGVSQSPRYKVTKRGQDVALRCDPISGHVSLYWYRQALGQGPEFLTYFNYEAQQDKSGLPNDRFSAERPEGSISTLTIQRTEQRDSAMYRCASSPRAYNEQFFGPGTRLTVL.

J is TRBJ2-1 and V is TRBV30; TRBD1 matches at 10 bases. There are 14 residues in the CDR3. Germline V gene lookup returns CDR1 GTSNPN and CDR2 SVGIG (reference sequence). V shed 2 bases, J shed 10 bases, and the junction held 8 bases outside the gene matches. The CDR3 spells CAWSPGTGASEQFF. The CDR3 region has the DNA TGTGCCTGGAGTCCCGGGACAGGGGCATCGGAGCAGTTCTTC.

The V gene is TRBV28, the J gene TRBJ2-7; TRBD1 agrees at 12 bases. The CDR3 contains 16 residues. V lost 6 bases and J lost 6; bases outside the gene matches: 12. Per germline, CDR1 MDHEN and CDR2 SYDVKM. The CDR3 coding sequence is TGTGCCAGCAGCCCTCCCCCCGGGACAGGGGGCGCCGAGCAGTACTTC. It is translated as CASSPPPGTGGAEQYF.

The chain combines TRBV29-1 with TRBJ2-3; D is possibly TRBD1 (6 bases). The germline V gene has CDR1 SQVTM and CDR2 ANQGSEA. The CDR3 has 12 residues. The V gene lost 7 bases and the J gene lost 0 bases, with 8 bases spanning the gap. The CDR3 reads CSATGSTDTQYF. DNA for the CDR3: TGCAGCGCTACAGGGAGCACAGATACGCAGTATTTT.

V is TRBV30 and J is TRBJ2-2, with 8 bases aligning to TRBD2. The CDR3 has 16 residues. Germline V lookup: CDR1 GTSNPN, CDR2 SVGIG (reference sequence). Trimming took 3 bases from V and 4 from J; bases not matched to a gene: 10. The CDR3 DNA is TGTGCCTGGAGCCCCTTAGCGGGATCGGGCACCGGGGAGCTGTTTTTT. It yields the protein CAWSPLAGSGTGELFF.

The chain employs TRBV6-4 and TRBJ2-1; 10 bases agree with TRBD2. Trimming took 4 bases from V and 7 from J; bases not matched to a gene: 7. The V gene's germline CDR1 is MRHNA and CDR2 SNTAGT. The CDR3 spans 15 residues. The CDR3 DNA follows: TGTGCCAGCAGTGTAGCTAGCGGGAGTGGGAATGAGCAGTTCTTC. Translating gives CASSVASGSGNEQFF.

The chain recombines TRBV30 with TRBJ1-2; D perhaps matches TRBD1 (5 bases). The V gene lost 0 bases and the J gene lost 5 bases, with 22 bases spanning the gap. Germline lookup yields CDR1 GTSNPN and CDR2 SVGIG (reference sequence). The CDR3 runs 17 residues. The CDR3 bases are TGTGCCTGGAGTGTACTGTTGGGACTCGGGGGAGGGTATGGCTACACCTTC. This encodes CAWSVLLGLGGGYGYTF.

V usage is TRBV7-3 and J usage is TRBJ2-1, with 7 bases that match TRBD2. Trimming took 3 bases from V and 7 from J; bases not matched to a gene: 9. Germline loops: CDR1 SGHTA, CDR2 FQGTGA. The CDR3 consists of 15 residues. CDR3 residues: CASSFSAGVENEQFF. The CDR3 DNA sequence: TGTGCCAGCAGCTTTTCCGCGGGAGTAGAGAATGAGCAGTTCTTC.

The chain couples TRBV6-6 to TRBJ2-7; D is undetermined. The CDR3 totals 11 residues. Trimming removed 6 bases from V and 6 bases from J, with 9 bases in between. Germline V gives CDR1 MNHNY, CDR2 SVGAGI (reference sequence). CDR3 amino acids: CASSPSFEQYF. CDR3 sequence (DNA): TGTGCCAGCAGCCCGAGTTTCGAGCAGTACTTC.

This chain links TRBV6-5 with TRBJ1-1, with D perhaps TRBD1 (5 bases). Germline V gives CDR1 MNHEY, CDR2 SVGAGI. There are 13 residues in the CDR3. The germline V and J ends were trimmed by 6 bases and 2 bases, with 10 bases remaining between them. The CDR3 loop is CASRRGENTEAFF. In DNA form, the CDR3 reads TGTGCCAGCAGAAGGGGTGAAAACACTGAAGCTTTCTTT.

The rearrangement uses TRBV6-5 and TRBJ2-1, with 9 bases fitting TRBD1. V was clipped by 2 bases and J by 6 bases; unmatched bases: 8. CDR1 is MNHEY and CDR2 is SVGAGI in the germline V gene. This CDR3 is built from 16 residues. CDR3 in amino acids: CASSYEGQGGPNEQFF. The CDR3 DNA is TGTGCCAGCAGTTACGAGGGACAGGGCGGTCCCAATGAGCAGTTCTTC.

The chain carries TRBV18 and TRBJ2-1, with TRBD2 matching 8 bases. This CDR3 spans 14 amino acids. Per the germline V gene, CDR1 is KGHSH and CDR2 is LQKENI. J gave up 6 bases and V 4 bases, and 5 bases lay outside the gene matches. DNA of the CDR3: TGTGCCAGCTCACGAGGGACTAGTCTCAATGAGCAGTTCTTC. It encodes CASSRGTSLNEQFF.

In this sample, this clone turned up once. This rearrangement joins TRBV30 to TRBJ2-5; no definite D call. V gave up 4 bases and J gave up 3 bases, with 9 bases separating them. CDR1 and CDR2 from the germline V gene are GTSNPN and SVGIG (reference sequence). The CDR3 consists of 12 residues. The CDR3 protein is CAWKAQEETQYF. CDR3 DNA sequence: TGTGCCTGGAAAGCGCAAGAAGAGACCCAGTACTTC.

This clone came up once. The rearrangement joins TRBV14 to TRBJ2-7; 7 bases are shared with TRBD2. The CDR3 has 12 amino acids. From germline, CDR1 is SGHDN and CDR2 FVKESK. J lost 6 bases, V lost 6 bases, and 5 bases had no gene match. This CDR3 is CASSQTSREQYF. The DNA for the CDR3 is TGTGCCAGCAGTCAGACTAGCCGCGAGCAGTACTTC.

A few counts support this clone. The chain combines TRBV12-3 or TRBV12-4 with TRBJ2-7; tentatively, D is TRBD2 (5 bases). This CDR3 region has 13 residues. Trimming took off 4 bases at V and 6 bases at J, with 13 bases between the two ends. In DNA, the CDR3 is TGTGCCAGCAGTTCGGGAAGTGCCAGCGAGCAGTACTTC. The encoded protein is CASSSGSASEQYF.

The J gene is TRBJ2-7, the V gene TRBV9, with 10 bases identical to TRBD1. Trimming took 4 bases from V and 2 from J; bases not matched to a gene: 3. CDR1 SGDLS and CDR2 YYNGEE come from the germline V gene. The CDR3 has 14 amino acids. The CDR3 loop is CASSSDRGPYEQYF. CDR3 coding DNA: TGTGCCAGCAGCTCCGACAGGGGGCCCTACGAGCAGTACTTC. Together with reference TRBV9 and TRBJ2-7, the CDR3 gives the full variable domain: DSGVTQTPKHLITATGQRVTLRCSPRSGDLSVYWYQQSLDQGLQFLIQYYNGEERAKGNILERFSAQQFPDLHSELNLSSLELGDSALYFCASSSDRGPYEQYFGPGTRLTVT.

This rearrangement joins TRBV18 to TRBJ2-7; TRBD1 aligns across 8 bases. The CDR3 runs to 14 residues. Germline CDR1 KGHSH, CDR2 LQKENI. V shed 3 bases, J shed 6 bases, and the junction held 7 bases outside the gene matches. The CDR3, as DNA: TGTGCCAGCTCACCGTGGCAGGGGGCCATCGAGCAGTACTTC. Amino acid sequence: CASSPWQGAIEQYF. The variable domain in full, completed from reference TRBV18 and TRBJ2-7, reads NAGVMQNPRHLVRRRGQEARLRCSPMKGHSHVYWYRQLPEEGLKFMVYLQKENIIDESGMPKERFSAEFPKEGPSILRIQQVVRGDSAAYFCASSPWQGAIEQYFGPGTRLTVT.

The chain recombines TRBV11-2 with TRBJ2-7, with 8 bases that match TRBD1. This CDR3 is built from 15 residues. J lost 13 bases, V lost 5 bases, and 19 bases had no gene match. CDR1 is SGHAT, CDR2 FQNNGV, per germline. CDR3 protein: CASSQTGDRSHLSYF. CDR3 nucleotides: TGTGCCAGCAGCCAAACGGGGGACAGGTCCCACTTATCATACTTC. The complete variable domain, with remaining parts taken from reference TRBV11-2 and TRBJ2-7, reads EAGVAQSPRYKIIEKRQSVAFWCNPISGHATLYWYQQILGQGPKLLIQFQNNGVVDDSQLPKDRFSAERLKGVDSTLKIQPAKLEDSAVYLCASSQTGDRSHLSYFGPGTRLTVT.

The V call is TRBV27, the J call TRBJ2-1; D may be TRBD2 (6 bases). This CDR3 spans 18 amino acids. Germline CDR1 reads MNHEY; CDR2 reads SMNVEV (reference sequence). V was shortened by 3 bases and J by 4 bases, with 22 bases between the two germline ends. CDR3 coding DNA: TGTGCCAGCAGTTTCTCCTTCCCCCTGGACTACTCATACAATGAGCAGTTCTTC. Amino acid sequence: CASSFSFPLDYSYNEQFF.

The rearrangement uses TRBV12-3 or TRBV12-4 and TRBJ1-4; the D is unclear. This CDR3 region has 13 residues. V was trimmed by 6 bases and J by 11 bases, leaving 16 bases between them. The DNA for the CDR3 is TGTGCCAGCAGCCTGGAGAGGGTGAGGAAACTGTTTTTT. It yields the protein CASSLERVRKLFF.

The chain has TRBV5-1 and TRBJ2-3; TRBD1 matches 9 bases. CDR3 length: 18 residues. The junction had 10 bases not matched to a gene; V was cut back by 0 bases and J by 2 bases. From germline, CDR1 is SGHRS and CDR2 YFSETQ. The CDR3 is CASSLVGQGTLSTDTQYF. CDR3 bases: TGCGCCAGCAGCTTGGTCGGACAGGGGACACTTTCCACAGATACGCAGTATTTT.

The genes are TRBV19 and TRBJ2-7; 8 bases line up with TRBD2. This CDR3 is 17 amino acids long. The V gene end was trimmed by 2 bases and the J gene end by 0 bases; junction bases not matched to a gene: 9. Per the germline V gene, CDR1 is LNHDA and CDR2 is SQIVND (reference sequence). CDR3 bases: TGTGCCAGTAGTATACGGCTAGCGGGTGAGAGCTCCTACGAGCAGTACTTC. Translating gives CASSIRLAGESSYEQYF. Variable domain in full (rest from reference TRBV19 and TRBJ2-7): DGGITQSPKYLFRKEGQNVTLSCEQNLNHDAMYWYRQDPGQGLRLIYYSQIVNDFQKGDIAEGYSVSREKKESFPLTVTSAQKNPTAFYLCASSIRLAGESSYEQYFGPGTRLTVT.

This sequence joins TRBV24-1 and TRBJ2-7, with D perhaps matching TRBD1 (5 bases). Germline lookup yields CDR1 KGHDR and CDR2 SFDVKD. Trimming stripped 2 bases from V and 7 bases from J, with 11 bases between. The CDR3 extends over 13 amino acids. The CDR3 sequence: CATSDSGPEEQYF. The DNA for the CDR3 is TGTGCCACCAGTGATTCAGGGCCTGAGGAGCAGTACTTC.

The genes are TRBV11-3 and TRBJ2-3; maybe TRBD1 (6 bases). Germline CDR1 and CDR2: SGHNT and YENEEA. The V end was cut by 5 bases, the J end by 1 base, with 13 bases between. This CDR3 has 15 amino acids. CDR3 sequence reads: CASSLRDTGTDTQYF. The DNA of the CDR3 is TGTGCCAGCAGCCTCCGGGACACTGGCACAGATACGCAGTATTTT.

CDR3 sequence reads: CASSFQGGAYEQYF. CDR3 nucleotide sequence: TGTGCCAGCAGTTTTCAAGGGGGAGCCTACGAGCAGTACTTC. This chain links TRBV28 with TRBJ2-7, with a tentative D call TRBD1 (6 bases). From germline, CDR1 is MDHEN and CDR2 SYDVKM. Trimming cost V 3 bases and J 2 bases, with 11 bases left between them. There are 14 residues in the CDR3.

The rearrangement links TRBV5-6 to TRBJ2-5; D not certain. The V gene's germline CDR1 is SGHDT and CDR2 YYEEEE. This CDR3 has 17 residues. Trimming cost V 1 base and J 0 bases, with 16 bases left between them. This CDR3 reads CASSLPTGFWNQETQYF. The CDR3, as DNA: TGTGCCAGCAGCTTGCCCACGGGTTTTTGGAACCAAGAGACCCAGTACTTC.